This note documents a single TCR beta chain sequence. Germline CDR1 SGHTA, CDR2 FQGNSA. CDR3 size: 13 residues. V lost 3 bases to trimming and J lost 3 bases, with 5 bases between them. These data belong to a study of blood T cell repertoires in COVID-19. Overall study: Material from acute and convalescent COVID-19 was sourced from the United States, Italy and Spain. The cDNA or gDNA used as material had been derived from T cells, B-cell-depleted T cells, or PBMCs.

As handled by the study authors: Estimation of nucleated cell counts was performed using reference gene primer amplification. The method was immunoSEQ multiplex PCR; TCRdb's version includes in-frame clones alone and lacks a portion of them. That table is the source of V, J and clone size, and D and trimming were worked out from the DNA. The table has 88,000 or so clones, 81% seen once. Sequencing was done on a sample of peripheral blood. V and J are TRBV7-2 and TRBJ2-2, with D hard to call. The sequence was obtained from a man between 60 and 75 years old with acute or convalescent COVID-19. This chain's CDR3 is CASSFSHTGELFF. CDR3 bases: TGTGCCAGCAGCTTTAGCCACACCGGGGAGCTGTTTTTT.